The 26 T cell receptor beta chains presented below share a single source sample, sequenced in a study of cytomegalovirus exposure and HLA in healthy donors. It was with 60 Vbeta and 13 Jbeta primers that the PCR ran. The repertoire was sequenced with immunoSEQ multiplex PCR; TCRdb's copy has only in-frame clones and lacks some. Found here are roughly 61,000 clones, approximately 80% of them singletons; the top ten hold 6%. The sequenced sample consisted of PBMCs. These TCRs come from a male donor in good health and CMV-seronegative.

The CDR3 bases are TGTGCCAGCAGCTCGACAGGGTCGAACACTGAAGCTTTCTTT. Protein sequence: CASSSTGSNTEAFF. V usage is TRBV7-9 and J usage is TRBJ1-1; 7 bases agree with TRBD1. Unmatched junction bases numbered 3, after V lost 4 bases and J lost 1 base. The germline CDR1 and CDR2 sequences are SEHNR and FQNEAQ (reference sequence). This CDR3 has 14 residues.

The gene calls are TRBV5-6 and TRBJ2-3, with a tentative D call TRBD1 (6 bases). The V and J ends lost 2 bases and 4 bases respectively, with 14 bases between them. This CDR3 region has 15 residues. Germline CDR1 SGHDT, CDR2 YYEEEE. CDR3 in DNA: TGTGCCAGCAGCTTTTTTGGGGGCAGGGCAGATACGCAGTATTTT. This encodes CASSFFGGRADTQYF.

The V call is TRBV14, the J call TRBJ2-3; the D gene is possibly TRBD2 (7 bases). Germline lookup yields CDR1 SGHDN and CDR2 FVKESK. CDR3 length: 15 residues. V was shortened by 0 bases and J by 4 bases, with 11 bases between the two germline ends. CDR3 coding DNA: TGTGCCAGCAGCCAAGAACGGGGGGCCCCAGATACGCAGTATTTT. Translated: CASSQERGAPDTQYF.

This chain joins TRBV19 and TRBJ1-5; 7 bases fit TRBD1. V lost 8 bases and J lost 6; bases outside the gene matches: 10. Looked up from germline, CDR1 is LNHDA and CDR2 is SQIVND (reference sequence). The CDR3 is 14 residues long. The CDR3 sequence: CASGIDRDFQPQHF. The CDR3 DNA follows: TGTGCCAGTGGGATAGACAGGGATTTTCAGCCCCAGCATTTT.

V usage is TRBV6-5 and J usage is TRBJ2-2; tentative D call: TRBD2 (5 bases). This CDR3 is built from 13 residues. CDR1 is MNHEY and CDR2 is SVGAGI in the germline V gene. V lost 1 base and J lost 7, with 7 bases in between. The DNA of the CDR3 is TGTGCCAGCAGTTACTACGGGGACGGGGAGCTGTTTTTT. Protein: CASSYYGDGELFF.

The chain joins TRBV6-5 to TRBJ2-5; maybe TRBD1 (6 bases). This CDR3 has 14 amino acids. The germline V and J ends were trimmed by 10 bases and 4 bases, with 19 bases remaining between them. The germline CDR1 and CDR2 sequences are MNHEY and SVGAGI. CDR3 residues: CATQYLGAGETQYF. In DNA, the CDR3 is TGTGCCACCCAGTATTTGGGGGCGGGAGAGACCCAGTACTTC.

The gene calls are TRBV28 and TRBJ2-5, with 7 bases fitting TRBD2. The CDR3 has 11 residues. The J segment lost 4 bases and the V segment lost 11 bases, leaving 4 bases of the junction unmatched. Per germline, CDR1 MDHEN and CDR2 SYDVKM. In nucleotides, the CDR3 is TGTGCCTCCTCGGGGGGAGAGACCCAGTACTTC. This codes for CASSGGETQYF.

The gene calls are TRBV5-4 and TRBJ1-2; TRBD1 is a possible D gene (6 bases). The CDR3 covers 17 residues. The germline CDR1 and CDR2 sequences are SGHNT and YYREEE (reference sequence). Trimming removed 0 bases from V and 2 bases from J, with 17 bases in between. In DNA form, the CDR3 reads TGTGCCAGCAGCTTGGCCGTCAGGGGCCCCGGAAACTATGGCTACACCTTC. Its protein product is CASSLAVRGPGNYGYTF.

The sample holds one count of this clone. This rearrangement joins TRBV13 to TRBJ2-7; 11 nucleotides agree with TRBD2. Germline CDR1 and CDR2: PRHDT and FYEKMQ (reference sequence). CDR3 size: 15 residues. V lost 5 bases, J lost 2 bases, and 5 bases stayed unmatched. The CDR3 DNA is TGTGCCAGCAGCCTTTTGACTAGCGGGGCCTACGAGCAGTACTTC. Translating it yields CASSLLTSGAYEQYF.

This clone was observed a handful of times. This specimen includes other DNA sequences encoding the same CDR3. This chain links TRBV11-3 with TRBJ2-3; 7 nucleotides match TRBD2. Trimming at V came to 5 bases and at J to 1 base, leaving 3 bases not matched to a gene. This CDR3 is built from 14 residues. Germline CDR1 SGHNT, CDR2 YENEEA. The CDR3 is CASSLTSGTDTQYF. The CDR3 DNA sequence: TGTGCCAGCAGCCTAACTAGCGGCACAGATACGCAGTATTTT.

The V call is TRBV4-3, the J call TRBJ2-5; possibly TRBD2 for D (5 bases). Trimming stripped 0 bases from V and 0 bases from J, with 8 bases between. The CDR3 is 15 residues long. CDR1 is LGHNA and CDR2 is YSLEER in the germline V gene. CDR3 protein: CASSQDGLDQETQYF. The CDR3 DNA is TGCGCCAGCAGCCAAGACGGACTCGACCAAGAGACCCAGTACTTC.

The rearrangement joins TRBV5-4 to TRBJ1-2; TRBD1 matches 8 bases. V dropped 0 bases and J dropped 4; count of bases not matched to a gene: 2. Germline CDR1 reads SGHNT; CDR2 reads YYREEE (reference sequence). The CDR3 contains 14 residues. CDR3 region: CASSLGGQGYGYTF. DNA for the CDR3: TGTGCCAGCAGCTTGGGCGGACAGGGCTATGGCTACACCTTC.

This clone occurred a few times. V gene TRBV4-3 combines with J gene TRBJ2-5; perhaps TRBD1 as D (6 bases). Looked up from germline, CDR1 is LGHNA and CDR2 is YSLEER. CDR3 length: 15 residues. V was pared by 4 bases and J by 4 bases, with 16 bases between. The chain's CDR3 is CASSPATGMGETQYF. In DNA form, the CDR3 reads TGCGCCAGCAGCCCGGCCACAGGGATGGGAGAGACCCAGTACTTC.

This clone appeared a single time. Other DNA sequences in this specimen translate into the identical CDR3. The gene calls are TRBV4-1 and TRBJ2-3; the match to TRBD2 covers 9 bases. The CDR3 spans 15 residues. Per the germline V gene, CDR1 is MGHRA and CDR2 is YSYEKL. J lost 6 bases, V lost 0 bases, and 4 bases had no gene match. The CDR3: CASSQEAGGSDTQYF. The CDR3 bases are TGCGCCAGCAGCCAAGAGGCGGGGGGGTCGGATACGCAGTATTTT.

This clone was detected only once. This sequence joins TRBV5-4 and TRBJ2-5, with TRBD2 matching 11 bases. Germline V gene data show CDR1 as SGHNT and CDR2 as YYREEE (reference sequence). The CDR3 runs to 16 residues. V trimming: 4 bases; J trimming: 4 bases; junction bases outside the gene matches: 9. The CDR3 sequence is CASSAPVAGGRETQYF. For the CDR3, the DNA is TGTGCCAGCAGCGCCCCGGTAGCGGGGGGGCGAGAGACCCAGTACTTC.

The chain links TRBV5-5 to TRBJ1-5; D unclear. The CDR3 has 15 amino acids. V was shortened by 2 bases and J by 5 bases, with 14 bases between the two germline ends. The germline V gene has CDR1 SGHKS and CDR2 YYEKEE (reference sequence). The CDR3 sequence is CASSFAGSSDQPQHF. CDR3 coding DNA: TGTGCCAGCAGCTTCGCGGGGAGCTCGGATCAGCCCCAGCATTTT.

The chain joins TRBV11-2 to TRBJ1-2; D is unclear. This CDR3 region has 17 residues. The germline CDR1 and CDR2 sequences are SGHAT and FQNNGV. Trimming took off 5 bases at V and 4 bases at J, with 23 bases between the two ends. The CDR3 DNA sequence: TGTGCCAGCAGCCGGACTGGGGATTACCGGCCGACCTATGGCTACACCTTC. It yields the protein CASSRTGDYRPTYGYTF. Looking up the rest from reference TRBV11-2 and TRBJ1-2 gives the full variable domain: EAGVAQSPRYKIIEKRQSVAFWCNPISGHATLYWYQQILGQGPKLLIQFQNNGVVDDSQLPKDRFSAERLKGVDSTLKIQPAKLEDSAVYLCASSRTGDYRPTYGYTFGSGTRLTVV.

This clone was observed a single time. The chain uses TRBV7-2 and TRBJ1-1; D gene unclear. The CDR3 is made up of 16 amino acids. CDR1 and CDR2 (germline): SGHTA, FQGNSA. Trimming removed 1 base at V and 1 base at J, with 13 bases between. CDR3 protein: CASSLEFSRQNTEAFF. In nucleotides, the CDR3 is TGTGCCAGCAGCTTAGAGTTTTCCAGGCAGAACACTGAAGCTTTCTTT.

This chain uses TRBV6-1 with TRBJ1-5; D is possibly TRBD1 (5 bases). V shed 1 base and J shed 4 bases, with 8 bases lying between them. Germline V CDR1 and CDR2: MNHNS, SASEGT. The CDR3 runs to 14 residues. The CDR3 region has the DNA TGTGCCAGCAGTGAAGGGCAGGGAAATCAGCCCCAGCATTTT. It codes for CASSEGQGNQPQHF.

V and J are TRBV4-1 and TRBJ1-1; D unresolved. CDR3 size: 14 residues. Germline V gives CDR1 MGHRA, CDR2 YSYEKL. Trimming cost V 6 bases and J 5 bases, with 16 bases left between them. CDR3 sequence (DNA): TGCGCCAGCAGTCCTAGGCGGGGAGGTACTGAAGCTTTCTTT. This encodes CASSPRRGGTEAFF.

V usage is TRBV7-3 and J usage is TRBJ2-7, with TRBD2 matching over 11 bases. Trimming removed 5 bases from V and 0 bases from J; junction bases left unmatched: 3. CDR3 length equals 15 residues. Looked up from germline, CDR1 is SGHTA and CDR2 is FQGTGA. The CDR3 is CASSQTSGASYEQYF. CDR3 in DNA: TGTGCCAGCAGCCAGACTAGCGGGGCCTCCTACGAGCAGTACTTC.

The CDR3: CASSPTQGDTEAFF. Here the CDR3 DNA reads TGCGCCAGCAGTCCGACACAGGGGGACACTGAAGCTTTCTTT. V gene TRBV5-1 combines with J gene TRBJ1-1; 8 bases match TRBD1. The CDR3 has 14 amino acids. Losses at the gene ends were 5 bases for V and 3 bases for J; bases not matched to a gene: 6. Germline CDR1 reads SGHRS; CDR2 reads YFSETQ.

CDR3 coding DNA: TGCGCCAGCAGCTCCTCAGGGGGAACGTTGTATGGCTACACCTTC. It translates to CASSSSGGTLYGYTF. The chain recombines TRBV5-1 with TRBJ1-2, with 7 bases identical to TRBD1. V trimming: 3 bases; J trimming: 5 bases; junction bases outside the gene matches: 10. Germline CDR1 and CDR2: SGHRS and YFSETQ. CDR3 size: 15 residues.

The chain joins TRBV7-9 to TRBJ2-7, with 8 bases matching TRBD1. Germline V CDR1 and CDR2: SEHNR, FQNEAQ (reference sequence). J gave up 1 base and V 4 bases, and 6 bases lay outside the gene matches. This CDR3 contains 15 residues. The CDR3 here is CASSSAGGGSYEQYF. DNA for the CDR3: TGTGCCAGCAGCTCCGCAGGGGGCGGTTCCTACGAGCAGTACTTC.

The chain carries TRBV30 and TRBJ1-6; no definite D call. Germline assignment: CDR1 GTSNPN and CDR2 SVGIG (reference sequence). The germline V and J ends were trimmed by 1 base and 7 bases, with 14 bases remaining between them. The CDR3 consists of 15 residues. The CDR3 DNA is TGTGCCTGGAGTGCCGGGCCCGGAGGAAATTCACCCCTCCACTTT. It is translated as CAWSAGPGGNSPLHF.

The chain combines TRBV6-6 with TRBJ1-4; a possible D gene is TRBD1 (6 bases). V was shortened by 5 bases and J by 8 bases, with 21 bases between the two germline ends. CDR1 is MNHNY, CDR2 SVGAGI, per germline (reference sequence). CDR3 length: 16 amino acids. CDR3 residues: CASSTTYRVRVEKLFF. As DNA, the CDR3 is TGTGCCAGCAGTACGACATACAGGGTCAGAGTGGAAAAACTGTTTTTT.